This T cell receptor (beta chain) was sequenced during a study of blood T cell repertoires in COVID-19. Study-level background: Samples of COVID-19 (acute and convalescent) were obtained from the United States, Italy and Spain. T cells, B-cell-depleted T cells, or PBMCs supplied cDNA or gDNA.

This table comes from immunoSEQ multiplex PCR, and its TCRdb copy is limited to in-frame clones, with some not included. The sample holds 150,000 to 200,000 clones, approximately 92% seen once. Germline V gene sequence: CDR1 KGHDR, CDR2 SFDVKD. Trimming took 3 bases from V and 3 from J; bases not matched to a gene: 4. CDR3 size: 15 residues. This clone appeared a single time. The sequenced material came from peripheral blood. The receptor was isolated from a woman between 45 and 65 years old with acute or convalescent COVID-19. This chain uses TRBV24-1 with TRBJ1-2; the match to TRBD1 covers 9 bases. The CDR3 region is CATSDTGGAYYGYTF. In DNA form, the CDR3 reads TGTGCCACCAGTGATACAGGGGGCGCCTACTATGGCTACACCTTC.